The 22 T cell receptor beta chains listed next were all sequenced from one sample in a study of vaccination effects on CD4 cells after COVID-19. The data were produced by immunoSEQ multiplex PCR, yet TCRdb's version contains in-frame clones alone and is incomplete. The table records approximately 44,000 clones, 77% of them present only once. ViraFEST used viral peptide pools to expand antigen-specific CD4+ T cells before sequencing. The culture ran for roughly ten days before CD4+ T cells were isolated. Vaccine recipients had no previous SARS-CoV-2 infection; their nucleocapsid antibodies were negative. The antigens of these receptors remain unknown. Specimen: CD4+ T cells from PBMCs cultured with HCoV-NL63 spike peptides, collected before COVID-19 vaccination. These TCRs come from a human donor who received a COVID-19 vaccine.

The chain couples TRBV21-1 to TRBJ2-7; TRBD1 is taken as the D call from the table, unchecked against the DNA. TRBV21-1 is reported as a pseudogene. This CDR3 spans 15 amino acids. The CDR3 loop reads CASSTTGSVLYEQYV. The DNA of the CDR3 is TGTGCCAGCAGCACCACAGGGTCAGTATTATACGAGCAGTACGTC.

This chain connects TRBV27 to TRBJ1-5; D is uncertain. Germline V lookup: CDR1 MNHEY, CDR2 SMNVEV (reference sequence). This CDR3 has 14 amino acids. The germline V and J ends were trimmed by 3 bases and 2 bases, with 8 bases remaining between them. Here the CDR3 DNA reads TGTGCCAGCAGTTTGGACCGACGCAATCAGCCCCAGCATTTT. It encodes CASSLDRRNQPQHF.

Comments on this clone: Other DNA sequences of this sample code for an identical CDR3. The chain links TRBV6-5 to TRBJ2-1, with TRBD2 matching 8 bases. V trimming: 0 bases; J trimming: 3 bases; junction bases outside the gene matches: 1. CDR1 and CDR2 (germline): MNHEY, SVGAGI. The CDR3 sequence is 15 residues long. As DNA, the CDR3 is TGTGCCAGCAGTTACTCCGGGACTAGCTACAATGAGCAGTTCTTC. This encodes CASSYSGTSYNEQFF.

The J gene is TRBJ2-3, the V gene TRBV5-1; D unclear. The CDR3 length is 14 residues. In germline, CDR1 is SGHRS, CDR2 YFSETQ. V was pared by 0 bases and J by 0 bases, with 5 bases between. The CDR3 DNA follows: TGCGCCAGCAGCTTGGATCTTAGCACAGATACGCAGTATTTT. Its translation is CASSLDLSTDTQYF.

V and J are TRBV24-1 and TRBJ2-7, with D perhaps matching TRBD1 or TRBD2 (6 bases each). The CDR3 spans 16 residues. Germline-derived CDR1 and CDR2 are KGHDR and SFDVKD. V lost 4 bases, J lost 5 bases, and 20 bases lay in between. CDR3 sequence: CATSDPHGPEGDEQYV. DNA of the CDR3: TGTGCCACCAGTGACCCTCACGGCCCGGAGGGGGACGAGCAGTACGTC.

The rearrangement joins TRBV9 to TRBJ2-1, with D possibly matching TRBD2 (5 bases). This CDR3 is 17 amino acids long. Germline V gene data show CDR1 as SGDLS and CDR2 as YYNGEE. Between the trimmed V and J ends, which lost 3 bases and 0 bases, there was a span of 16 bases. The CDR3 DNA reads TGTGCCAGCAGCGAGACCTTGGGTGGGAGCTCCTACAATGAGCAGTTCTTC. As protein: CASSETLGGSSYNEQFF.

The CDR3 reads CASSSGDRGAPPGYEQYV. Here the CDR3 DNA reads TGTGCCAGTAGTTCGGGCGATAGGGGGGCGCCTCCCGGGTACGAGCAGTACGTC. V usage is TRBV19 and J usage is TRBJ2-7; either TRBD1 or TRBD2 may supply D (6 bases each). CDR3 size: 18 residues. CDR1 and CDR2 from the germline V gene are LNHDA and SQIVND (reference sequence). Trimming pared 5 bases from V and 4 bases from J, leaving 27 bases between.

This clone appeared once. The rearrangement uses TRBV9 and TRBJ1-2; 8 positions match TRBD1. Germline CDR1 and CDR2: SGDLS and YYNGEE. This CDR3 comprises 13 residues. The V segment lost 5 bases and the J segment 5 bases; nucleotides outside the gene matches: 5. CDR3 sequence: CASSLTGVYGYTF. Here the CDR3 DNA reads TGTGCCAGCAGTCTGACAGGGGTGTATGGCTACACCTTC.

CDR3 nucleotides: TGTGCCAGCAGCTTGGCGGGGGGTATCGATACGCAGTATTTT. It yields the protein CASSLAGGIDTQYF. This chain joins TRBV7-2 and TRBJ2-3; TRBD2 aligns across 8 bases. Trimming took 3 bases from V and 6 from J; bases not matched to a gene: 5. The CDR3 runs 14 residues. Germline CDR1 is SGHTA and CDR2 is FQGNSA.

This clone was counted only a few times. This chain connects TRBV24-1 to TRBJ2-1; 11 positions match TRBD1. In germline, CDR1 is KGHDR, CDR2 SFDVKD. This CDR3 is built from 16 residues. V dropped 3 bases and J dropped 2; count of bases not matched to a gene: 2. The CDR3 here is CATSDPGQGAYNEQFF. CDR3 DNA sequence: TGTGCCACCAGTGATCCGGGACAGGGGGCCTACAATGAGCAGTTCTTC.

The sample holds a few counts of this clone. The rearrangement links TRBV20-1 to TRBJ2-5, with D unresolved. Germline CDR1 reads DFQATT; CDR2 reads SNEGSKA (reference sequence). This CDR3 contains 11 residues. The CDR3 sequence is CYALYGETQYF. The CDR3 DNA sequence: TGCTACGCCCTTTATGGGGAGACCCAGTACTTC.

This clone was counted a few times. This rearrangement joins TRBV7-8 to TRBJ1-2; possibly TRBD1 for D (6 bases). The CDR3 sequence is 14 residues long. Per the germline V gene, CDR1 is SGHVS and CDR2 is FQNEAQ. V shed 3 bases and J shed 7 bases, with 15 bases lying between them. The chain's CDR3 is CASSLTRGQGGYTF. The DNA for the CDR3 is TGTGCCAGCAGCTTGACGCGGGGGCAGGGTGGCTACACCTTC.

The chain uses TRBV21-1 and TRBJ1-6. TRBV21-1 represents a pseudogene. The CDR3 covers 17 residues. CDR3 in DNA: TGTGCCAGCAGCAAAAGGGTCGGGGGGACTGCTAATTCACCCCTCCACTTT. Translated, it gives CASSKRVGGTANSPLHF.

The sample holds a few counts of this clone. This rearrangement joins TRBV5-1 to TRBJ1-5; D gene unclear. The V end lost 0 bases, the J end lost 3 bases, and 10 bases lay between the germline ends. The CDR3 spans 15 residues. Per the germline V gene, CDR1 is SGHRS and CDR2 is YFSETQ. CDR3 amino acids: CASSLEGSLNQPQHF. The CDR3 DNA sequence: TGCGCCAGCAGCTTGGAGGGTTCTCTCAATCAGCCCCAGCATTTT. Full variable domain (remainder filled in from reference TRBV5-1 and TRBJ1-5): KAGVTQTPRYLIKTRGQQVTLSCSPISGHRSVSWYQQTPGQGLQFLFEYFSETQRNKGNFPGRFSGRQFSNSRSEMNVSTLELGDSALYLCASSLEGSLNQPQHFGDGTRLSIL.

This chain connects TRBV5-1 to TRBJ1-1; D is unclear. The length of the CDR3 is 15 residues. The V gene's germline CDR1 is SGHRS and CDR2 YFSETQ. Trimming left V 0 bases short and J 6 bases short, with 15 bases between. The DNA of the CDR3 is TGCGCCAGCAGCTTGGGAGCAGGAGACGTAGCTGAAGCTTTCTTT. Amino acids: CASSLGAGDVAEAFF.

The CDR3 nucleotides are TGTGCCAGCAGCTCCCTACAGGGGAGGGACCCTGAAGCTTTCTTT. Encoded protein: CASSSLQGRDPEAFF. The chain couples TRBV11-2 to TRBJ1-1, with 7 bases fitting TRBD1. The germline gives CDR1 SGHAT, CDR2 FQNNGV. Unmatched junction bases numbered 11, after V lost 4 bases and J lost 6 bases. The CDR3 has 15 amino acids.

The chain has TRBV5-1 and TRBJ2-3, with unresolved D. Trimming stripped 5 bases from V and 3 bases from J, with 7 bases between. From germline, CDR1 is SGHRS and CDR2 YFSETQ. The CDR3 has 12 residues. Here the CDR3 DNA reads TGCGCCAGCAGACTGGGTACAGATACGCAGTATTTT. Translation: CASRLGTDTQYF.

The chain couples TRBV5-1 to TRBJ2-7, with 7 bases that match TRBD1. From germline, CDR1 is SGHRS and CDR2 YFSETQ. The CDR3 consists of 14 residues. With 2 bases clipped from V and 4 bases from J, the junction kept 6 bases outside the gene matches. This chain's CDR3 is CASSFLPGGYEQYV. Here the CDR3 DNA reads TGCGCCAGCAGCTTTCTCCCAGGGGGATACGAGCAGTACGTC.

The CDR3, as DNA: TGTGCCAGCAGTGATATGGGGGCGATCTCAGATACGCAGTATTTT. This sequence encodes CASSDMGAISDTQYF. The genes are TRBV2 and TRBJ2-3, with D tentatively TRBD1 (6 bases). The CDR3 length is 15 residues. Trimming took off 3 bases at V and 4 bases at J, with 14 bases between the two ends. Per germline, CDR1 SNHLY and CDR2 FYNNEI.

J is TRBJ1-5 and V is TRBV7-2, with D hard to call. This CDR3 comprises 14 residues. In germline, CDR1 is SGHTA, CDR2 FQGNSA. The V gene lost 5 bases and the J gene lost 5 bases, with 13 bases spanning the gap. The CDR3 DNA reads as TGTGCCAGCAGCCCCGCTGGGCGTGATCAGCCCCAGCATTTT. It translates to CASSPAGRDQPQHF.

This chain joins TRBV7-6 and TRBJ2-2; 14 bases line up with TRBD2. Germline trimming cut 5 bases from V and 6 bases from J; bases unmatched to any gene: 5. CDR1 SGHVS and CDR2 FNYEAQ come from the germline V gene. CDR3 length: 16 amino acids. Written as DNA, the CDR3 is TGTGCCAGCAGCGCCGGACTAGCGGGGGGTTCCGGGGAGCTGTTTTTT. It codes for CASSAGLAGGSGELFF.

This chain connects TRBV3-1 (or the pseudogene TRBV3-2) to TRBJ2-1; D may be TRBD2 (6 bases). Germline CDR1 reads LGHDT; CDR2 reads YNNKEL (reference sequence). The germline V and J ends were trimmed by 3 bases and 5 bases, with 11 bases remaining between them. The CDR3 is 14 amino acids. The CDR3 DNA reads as TGTGCCAGCAGCCAGCGGGGAAGGGACAATGAGCAGTTCTTC. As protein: CASSQRGRDNEQFF.